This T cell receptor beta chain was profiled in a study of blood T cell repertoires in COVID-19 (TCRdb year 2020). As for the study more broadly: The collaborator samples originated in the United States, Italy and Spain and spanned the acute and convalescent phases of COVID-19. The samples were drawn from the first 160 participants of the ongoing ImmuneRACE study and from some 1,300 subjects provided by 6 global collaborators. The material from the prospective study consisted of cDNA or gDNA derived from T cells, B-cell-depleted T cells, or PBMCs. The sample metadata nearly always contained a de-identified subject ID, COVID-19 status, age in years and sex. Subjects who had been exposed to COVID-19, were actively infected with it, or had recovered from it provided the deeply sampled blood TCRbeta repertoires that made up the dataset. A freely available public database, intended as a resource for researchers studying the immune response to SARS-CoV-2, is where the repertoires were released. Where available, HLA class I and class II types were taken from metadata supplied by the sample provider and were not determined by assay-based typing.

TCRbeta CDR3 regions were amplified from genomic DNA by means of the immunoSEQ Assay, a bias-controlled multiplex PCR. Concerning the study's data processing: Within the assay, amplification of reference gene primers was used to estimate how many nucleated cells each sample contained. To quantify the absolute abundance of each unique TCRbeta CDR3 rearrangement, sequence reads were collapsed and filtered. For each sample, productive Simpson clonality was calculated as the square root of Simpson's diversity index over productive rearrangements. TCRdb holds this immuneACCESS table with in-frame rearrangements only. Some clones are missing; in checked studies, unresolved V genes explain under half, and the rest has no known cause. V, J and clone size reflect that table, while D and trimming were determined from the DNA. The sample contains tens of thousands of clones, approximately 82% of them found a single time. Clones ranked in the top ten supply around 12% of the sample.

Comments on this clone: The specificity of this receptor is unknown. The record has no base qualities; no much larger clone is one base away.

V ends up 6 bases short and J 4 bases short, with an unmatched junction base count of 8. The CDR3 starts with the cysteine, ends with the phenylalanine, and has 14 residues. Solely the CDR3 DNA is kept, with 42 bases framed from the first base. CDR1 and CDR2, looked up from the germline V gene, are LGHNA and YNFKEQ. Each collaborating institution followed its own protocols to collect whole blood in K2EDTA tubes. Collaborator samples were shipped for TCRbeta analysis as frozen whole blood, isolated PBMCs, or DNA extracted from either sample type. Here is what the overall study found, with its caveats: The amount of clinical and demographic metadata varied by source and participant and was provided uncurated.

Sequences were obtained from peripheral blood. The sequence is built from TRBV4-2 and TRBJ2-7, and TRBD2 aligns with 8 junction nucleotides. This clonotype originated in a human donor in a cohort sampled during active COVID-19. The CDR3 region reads CASRNSGGGYEQYF. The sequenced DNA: TGTGCCAGCAGGAACAGCGGGGGAGGTTACGAGCAGTACTTC.